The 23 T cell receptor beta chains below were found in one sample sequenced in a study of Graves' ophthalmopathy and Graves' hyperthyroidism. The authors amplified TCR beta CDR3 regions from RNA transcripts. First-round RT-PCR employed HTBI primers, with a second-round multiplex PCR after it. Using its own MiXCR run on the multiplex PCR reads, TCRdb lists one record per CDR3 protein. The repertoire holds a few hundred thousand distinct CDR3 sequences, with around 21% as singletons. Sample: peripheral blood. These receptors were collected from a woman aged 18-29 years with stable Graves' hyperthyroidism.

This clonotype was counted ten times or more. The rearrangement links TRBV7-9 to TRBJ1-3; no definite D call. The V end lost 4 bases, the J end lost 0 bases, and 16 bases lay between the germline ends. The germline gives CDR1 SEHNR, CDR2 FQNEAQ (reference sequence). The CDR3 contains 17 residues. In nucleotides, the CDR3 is TGTGCCAGCAGCTCCATGGACGGAAAGCACTCTGGAAACACCATATATTTT. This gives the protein CASSSMDGKHSGNTIYF.

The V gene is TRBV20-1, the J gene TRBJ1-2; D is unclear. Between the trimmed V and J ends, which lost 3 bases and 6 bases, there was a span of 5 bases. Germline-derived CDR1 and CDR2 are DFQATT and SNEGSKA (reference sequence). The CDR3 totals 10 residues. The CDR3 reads CSARGNGYTF. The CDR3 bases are TGCAGTGCTAGGGGGAATGGCTACACCTTC.

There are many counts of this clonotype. The CDR3 region is CASSTLGVGHQPQHF. The CDR3, as DNA: TGTGCCAGTAGTACCCTCGGGGTCGGGCATCAGCCCCAGCATTTT. The rearrangement links TRBV19 to TRBJ1-5; D gene uncertain. The germline gives CDR1 LNHDA, CDR2 SQIVND (reference sequence). The CDR3 consists of 15 residues. The germline V and J ends were trimmed by 4 bases and 5 bases, with 15 bases remaining between them.

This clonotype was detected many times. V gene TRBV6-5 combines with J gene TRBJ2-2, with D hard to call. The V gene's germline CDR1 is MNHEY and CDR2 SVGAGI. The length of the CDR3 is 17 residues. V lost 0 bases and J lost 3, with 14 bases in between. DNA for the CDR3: TGTGCCAGCAGTTACTCGTTTATCCAGCGAGACACCGGGGAGCTGTTTTTT. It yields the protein CASSYSFIQRDTGELFF.

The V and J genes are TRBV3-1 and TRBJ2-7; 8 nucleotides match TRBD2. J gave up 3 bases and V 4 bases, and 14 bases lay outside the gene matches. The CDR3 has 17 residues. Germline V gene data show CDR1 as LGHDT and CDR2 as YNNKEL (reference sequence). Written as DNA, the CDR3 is TGTGCCAGCAGCCCTTTACCCCCCGCGGGGACTAGCTACGAGCAGTACTTC. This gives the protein CASSPLPPAGTSYEQYF.

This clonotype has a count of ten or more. The CDR3 DNA sequence: TGCAGTGCATACAGGGGCTCTACCTACGAGCAGTACTTC. Translation gives CSAYRGSTYEQYF. The chain has TRBV20-1 and TRBJ2-7; the match to TRBD1 covers 7 bases. The germline V gene encodes CDR1 DFQATT and CDR2 SNEGSKA (reference sequence). V was pared by 6 bases and J by 2 bases, with 7 bases of the junction left unmatched. The CDR3 sequence is 13 residues long.

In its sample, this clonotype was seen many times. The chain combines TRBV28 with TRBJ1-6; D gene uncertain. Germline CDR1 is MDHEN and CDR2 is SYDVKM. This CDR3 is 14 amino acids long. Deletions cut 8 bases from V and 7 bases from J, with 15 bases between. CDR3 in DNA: TGTGCCAGCCGAGTTTTTGGCCAGAATTCACCCCTCCACTTT. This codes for CASRVFGQNSPLHF.

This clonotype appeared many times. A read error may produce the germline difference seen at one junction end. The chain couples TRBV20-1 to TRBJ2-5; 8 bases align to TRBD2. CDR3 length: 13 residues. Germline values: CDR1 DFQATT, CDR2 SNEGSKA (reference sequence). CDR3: CSAREGNSGTGVF. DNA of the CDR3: TGCAGTGCTAGAGAAGGGAATAGCGGGACTGGGGTCTTC.

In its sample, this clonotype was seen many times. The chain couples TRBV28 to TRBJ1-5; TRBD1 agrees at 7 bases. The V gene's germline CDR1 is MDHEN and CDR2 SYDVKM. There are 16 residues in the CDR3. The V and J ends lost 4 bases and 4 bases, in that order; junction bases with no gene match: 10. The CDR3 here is CASSSSPGQSNQPQHF. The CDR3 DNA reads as TGTGCCAGCAGTTCTTCCCCGGGACAGAGTAATCAGCCCCAGCATTTT.

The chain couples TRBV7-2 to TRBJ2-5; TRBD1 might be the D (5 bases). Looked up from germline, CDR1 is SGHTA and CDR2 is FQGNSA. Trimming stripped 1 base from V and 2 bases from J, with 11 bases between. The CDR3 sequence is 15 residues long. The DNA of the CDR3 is TGTGCCAGCAGCTTAGGTGGACACAGACAAGAGACCCAGTACTTC. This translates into CASSLGGHRQETQYF.

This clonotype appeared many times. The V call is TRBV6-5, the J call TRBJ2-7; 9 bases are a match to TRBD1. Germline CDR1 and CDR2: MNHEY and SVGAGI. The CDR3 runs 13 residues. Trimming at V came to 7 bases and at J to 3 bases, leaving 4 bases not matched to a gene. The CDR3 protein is CASNRDRVYEQYF. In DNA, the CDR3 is TGTGCCAGCAACCGGGACAGGGTCTACGAGCAGTACTTC.

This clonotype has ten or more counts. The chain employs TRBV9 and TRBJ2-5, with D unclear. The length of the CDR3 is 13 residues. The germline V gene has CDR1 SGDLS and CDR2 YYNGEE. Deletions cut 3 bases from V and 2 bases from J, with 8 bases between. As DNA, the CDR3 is TGTGCCAGCAGCGCGACCGCACAAGAGACCCAGTACTTC. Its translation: CASSATAQETQYF.

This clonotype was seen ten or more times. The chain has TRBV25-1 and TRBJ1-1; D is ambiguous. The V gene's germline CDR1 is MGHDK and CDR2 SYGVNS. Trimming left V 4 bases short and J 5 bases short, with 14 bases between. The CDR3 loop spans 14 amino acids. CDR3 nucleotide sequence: TGTGCCAGCAGTGCTCGGGCCAGTCGGACTGAAGCTTTCTTT. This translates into CASSARASRTEAFF.

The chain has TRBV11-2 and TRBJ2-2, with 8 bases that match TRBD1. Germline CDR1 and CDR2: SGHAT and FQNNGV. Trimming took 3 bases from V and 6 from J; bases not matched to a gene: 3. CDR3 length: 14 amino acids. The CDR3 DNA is TGTGCCAGCAGCTTTGTACAGGGGGCCGGGGAGCTGTTTTTT. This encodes CASSFVQGAGELFF.

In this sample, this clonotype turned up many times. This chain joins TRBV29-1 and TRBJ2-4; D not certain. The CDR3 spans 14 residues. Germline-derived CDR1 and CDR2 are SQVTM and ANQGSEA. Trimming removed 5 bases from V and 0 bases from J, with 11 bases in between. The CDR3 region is CSVSLRLAKNIQYF. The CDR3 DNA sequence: TGCAGCGTTAGTTTGAGGCTAGCCAAAAACATTCAGTACTTC.

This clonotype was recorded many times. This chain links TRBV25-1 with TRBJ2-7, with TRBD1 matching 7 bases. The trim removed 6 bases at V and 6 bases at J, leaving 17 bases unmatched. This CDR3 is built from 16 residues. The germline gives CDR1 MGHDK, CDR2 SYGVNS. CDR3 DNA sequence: TGTGCCAGCAGGCCCCACCGACAGGGATTCGGAAGCGAGCAGTACTTC. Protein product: CASRPHRQGFGSEQYF.

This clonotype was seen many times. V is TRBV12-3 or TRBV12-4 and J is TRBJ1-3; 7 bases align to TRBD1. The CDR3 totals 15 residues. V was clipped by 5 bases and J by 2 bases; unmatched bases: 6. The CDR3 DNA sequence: TGTGCCAGCAGTCCACAGGGGCACCCTGGAAACACCATATATTTT. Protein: CASSPQGHPGNTIYF.

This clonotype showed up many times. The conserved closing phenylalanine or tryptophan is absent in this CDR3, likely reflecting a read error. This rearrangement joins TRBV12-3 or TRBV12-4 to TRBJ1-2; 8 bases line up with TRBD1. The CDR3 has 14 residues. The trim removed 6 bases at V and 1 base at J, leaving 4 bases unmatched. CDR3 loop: CASSRTGINYGYTL. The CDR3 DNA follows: TGTGCCAGCAGCAGGACAGGGATTAACTATGGCTACACCCTC.

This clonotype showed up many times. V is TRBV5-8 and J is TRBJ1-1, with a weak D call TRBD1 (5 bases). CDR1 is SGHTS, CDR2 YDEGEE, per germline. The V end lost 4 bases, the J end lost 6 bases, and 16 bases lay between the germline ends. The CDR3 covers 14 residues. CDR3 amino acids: CASSVGLGTPEAFF. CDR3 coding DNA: TGTGCCAGCAGCGTCGGACTAGGGACCCCTGAAGCTTTCTTT.

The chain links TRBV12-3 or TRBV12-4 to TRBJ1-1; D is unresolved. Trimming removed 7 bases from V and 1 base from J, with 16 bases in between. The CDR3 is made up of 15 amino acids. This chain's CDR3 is CASTPSRGQNTEAFF. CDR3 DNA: TGTGCCAGCACCCCCTCGCGCGGGCAGAACACTGAAGCTTTCTTT.

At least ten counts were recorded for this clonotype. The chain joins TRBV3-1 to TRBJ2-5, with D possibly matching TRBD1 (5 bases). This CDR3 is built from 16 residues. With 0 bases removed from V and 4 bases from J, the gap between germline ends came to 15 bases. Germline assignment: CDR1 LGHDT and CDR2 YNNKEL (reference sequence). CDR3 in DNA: TGTGCCAGCAGCCAAGATCAGCCAGGGTGGGGAGAGACCCAGTACTTC. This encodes CASSQDQPGWGETQYF.

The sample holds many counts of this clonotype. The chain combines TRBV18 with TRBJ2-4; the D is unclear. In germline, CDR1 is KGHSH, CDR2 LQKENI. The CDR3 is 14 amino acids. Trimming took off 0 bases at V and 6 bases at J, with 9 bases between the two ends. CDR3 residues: CASSPPSERNIQYF. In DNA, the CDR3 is TGTGCCAGCTCACCACCATCGGAAAGAAACATTCAGTACTTC.

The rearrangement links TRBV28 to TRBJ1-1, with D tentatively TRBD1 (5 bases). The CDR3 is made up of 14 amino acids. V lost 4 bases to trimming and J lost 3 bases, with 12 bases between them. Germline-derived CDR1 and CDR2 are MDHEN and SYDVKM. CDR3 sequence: CASSSPGRYTEAFF. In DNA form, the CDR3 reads TGTGCCAGCAGTTCTCCAGGGCGGTACACTGAAGCTTTCTTT.